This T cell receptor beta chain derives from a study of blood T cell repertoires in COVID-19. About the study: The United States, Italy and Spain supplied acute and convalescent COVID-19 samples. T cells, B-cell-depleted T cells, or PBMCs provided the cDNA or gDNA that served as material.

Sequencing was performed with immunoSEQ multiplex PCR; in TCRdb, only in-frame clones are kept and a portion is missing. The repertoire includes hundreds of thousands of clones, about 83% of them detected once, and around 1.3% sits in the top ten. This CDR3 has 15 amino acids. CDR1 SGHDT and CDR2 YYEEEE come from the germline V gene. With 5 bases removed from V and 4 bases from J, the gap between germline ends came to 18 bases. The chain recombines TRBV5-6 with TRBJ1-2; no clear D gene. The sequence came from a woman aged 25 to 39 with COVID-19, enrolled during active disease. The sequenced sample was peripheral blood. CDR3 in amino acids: CASSTDVAVPYGYTF. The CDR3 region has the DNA TGTGCCAGCAGTACCGATGTAGCAGTCCCCTATGGCTACACCTTC.